This T cell receptor beta chain comes out of a study of shared clonotypes between healthy human individuals. Study observations and caveats: Non-shared clonotypes were found to have lower generation probabilities than the clonotypes that were shared by all four of the sorted-subset donors. Between a handful of donors, naive CD4 clonotypes were shared at a level of about 5%.

Sorted subsets were amplified in replicate PCRs using about 200 ng DNA, roughly 30,000 T cell genomes. Assay used: immunoSEQ multiplex PCR; TCRdb lists only in-frame clones, some missing. The data hold some 1,400,000 clones, with roughly 96% observed a single time. The CDR3 totals 12 residues. CDR1 SSHAT and CDR2 FNYEAQ come from the germline V gene (reference sequence). In regard to this clone: What it recognizes is unknown. Germline and junction disagree at one end, which may indicate a read error.

Sample: naive CD4+ T cells sorted from blood. Subset meaning: CD45RA+ positively selected. The chain employs TRBV7-7 and TRBJ2-7; TRBD1 agrees at 8 bases. This sequence was found in a man aged 30-40 years in good health. CDR3 amino acids: CASSQDRGEQYF. CDR3 in DNA: TGTGCTAGCAGCCAAGACAGGGGCGAGCAGTACTTC.